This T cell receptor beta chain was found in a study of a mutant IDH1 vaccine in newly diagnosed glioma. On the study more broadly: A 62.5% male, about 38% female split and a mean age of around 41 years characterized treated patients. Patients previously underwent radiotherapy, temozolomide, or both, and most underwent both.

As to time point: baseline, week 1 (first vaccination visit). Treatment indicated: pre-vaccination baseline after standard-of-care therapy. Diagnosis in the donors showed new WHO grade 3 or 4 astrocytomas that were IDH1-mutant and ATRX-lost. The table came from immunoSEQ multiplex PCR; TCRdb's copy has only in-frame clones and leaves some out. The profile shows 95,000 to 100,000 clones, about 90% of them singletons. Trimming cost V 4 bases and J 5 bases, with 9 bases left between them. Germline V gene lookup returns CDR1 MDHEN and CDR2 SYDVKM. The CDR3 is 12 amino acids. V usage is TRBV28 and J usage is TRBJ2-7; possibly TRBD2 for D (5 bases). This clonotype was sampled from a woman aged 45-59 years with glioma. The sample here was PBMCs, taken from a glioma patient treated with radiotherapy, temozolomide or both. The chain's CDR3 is CASSSGKDEQYF. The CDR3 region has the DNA TGTGCCAGCAGTTCGGGGAAGGACGAGCAGTACTTC.